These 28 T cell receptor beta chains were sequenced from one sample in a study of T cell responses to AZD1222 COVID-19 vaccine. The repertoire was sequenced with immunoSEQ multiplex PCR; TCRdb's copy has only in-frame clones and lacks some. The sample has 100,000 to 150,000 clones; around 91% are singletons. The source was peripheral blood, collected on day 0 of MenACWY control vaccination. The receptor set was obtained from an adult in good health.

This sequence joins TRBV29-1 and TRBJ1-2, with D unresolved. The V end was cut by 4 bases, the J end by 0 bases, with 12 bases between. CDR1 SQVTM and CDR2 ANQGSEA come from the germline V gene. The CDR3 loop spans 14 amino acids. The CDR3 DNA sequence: TGCAGCGTTGGGAGCACCGGGACTAACTATGGCTACACCTTC. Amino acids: CSVGSTGTNYGYTF. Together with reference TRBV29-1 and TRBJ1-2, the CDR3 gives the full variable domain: SAVISQKPSRDICQRGTSLTIQCQVDSQVTMMFWYRQQPGQSLTLIATANQGSEATYESGFVIDKFPISRPNLTFSTLTVSNMSPEDSSIYLCSVGSTGTNYGYTFGSGTRLTVV.

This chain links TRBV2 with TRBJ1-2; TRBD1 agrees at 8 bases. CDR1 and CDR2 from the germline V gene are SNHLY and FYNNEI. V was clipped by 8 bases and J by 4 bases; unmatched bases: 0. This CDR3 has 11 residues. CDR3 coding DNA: TGTGCCAGCGACAGGGGCTATGGCTACACCTTC. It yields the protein CASDRGYGYTF.

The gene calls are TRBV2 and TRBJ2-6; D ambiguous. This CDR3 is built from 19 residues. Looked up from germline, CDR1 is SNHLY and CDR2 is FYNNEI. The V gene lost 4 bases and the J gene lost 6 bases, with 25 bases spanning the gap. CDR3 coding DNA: TGTGCCAGCAGTGTAAAAAAAACAGAGACCCGGTTGCAGGCCAACGTCCTGACTTTC. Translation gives CASSVKKTETRLQANVLTF.

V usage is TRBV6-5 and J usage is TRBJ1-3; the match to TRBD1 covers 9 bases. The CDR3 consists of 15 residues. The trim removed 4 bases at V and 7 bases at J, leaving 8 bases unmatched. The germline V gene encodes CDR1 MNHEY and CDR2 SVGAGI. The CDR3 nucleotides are TGTGCCAGCAGTTCCACGGGACAGGGTGGCAACACCATATATTTT. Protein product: CASSSTGQGGNTIYF.

The CDR3 here is CASSQVGGSAAGELFF. CDR3 coding DNA: TGTGCCAGCAGCCAAGTAGGCGGGAGCGCGGCCGGGGAGCTGTTTTTT. The chain employs TRBV4-2 and TRBJ2-2; 7 nucleotides agree with TRBD2. The CDR3 loop spans 16 amino acids. The J segment lost 6 bases and the V segment lost 1 base, leaving 8 bases of the junction unmatched. Germline V gene sequence: CDR1 LGHNA, CDR2 YNFKEQ.

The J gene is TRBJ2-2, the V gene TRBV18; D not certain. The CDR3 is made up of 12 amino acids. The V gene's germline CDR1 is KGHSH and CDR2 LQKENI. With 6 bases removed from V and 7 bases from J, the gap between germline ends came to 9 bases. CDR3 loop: CASSPLFGELFF. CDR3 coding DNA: TGTGCCAGCTCCCCCTTATTCGGGGAGCTGTTTTTT.

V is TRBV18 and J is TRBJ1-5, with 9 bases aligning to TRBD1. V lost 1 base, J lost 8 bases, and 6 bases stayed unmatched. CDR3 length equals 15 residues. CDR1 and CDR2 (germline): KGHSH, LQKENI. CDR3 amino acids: CASSPRQGVGEPQHF. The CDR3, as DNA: TGTGCCAGCTCACCACGACAGGGGGTAGGTGAGCCCCAGCATTTT.

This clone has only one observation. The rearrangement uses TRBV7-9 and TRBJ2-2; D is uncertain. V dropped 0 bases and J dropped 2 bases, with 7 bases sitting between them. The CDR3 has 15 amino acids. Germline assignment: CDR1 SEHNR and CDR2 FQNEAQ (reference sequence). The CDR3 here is CASSLAGPNTGELFF. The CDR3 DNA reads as TGTGCCAGCAGCTTAGCCGGTCCAAACACCGGGGAGCTGTTTTTT.

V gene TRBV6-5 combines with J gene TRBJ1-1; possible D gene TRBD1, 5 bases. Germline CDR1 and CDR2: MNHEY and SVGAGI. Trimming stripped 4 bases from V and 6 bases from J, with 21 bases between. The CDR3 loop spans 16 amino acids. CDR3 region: CASSSLRGARGAEAFF. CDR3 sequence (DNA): TGTGCCAGCAGTTCCCTTCGCGGGGCGCGGGGCGCTGAAGCTTTCTTT.

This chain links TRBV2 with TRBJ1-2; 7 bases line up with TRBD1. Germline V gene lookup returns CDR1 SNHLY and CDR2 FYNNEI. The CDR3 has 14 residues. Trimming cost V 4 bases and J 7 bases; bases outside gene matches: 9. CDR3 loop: CASSGRTGQIGYTF. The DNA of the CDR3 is TGTGCCAGCAGTGGGCGGACAGGTCAAATTGGCTACACCTTC.

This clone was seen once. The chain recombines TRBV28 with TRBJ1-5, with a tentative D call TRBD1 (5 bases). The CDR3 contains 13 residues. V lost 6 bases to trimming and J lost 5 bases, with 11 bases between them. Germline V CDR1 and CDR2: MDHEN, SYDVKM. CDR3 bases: TGTGCCAGCAGACCCGGGGGGTATCAGCCCCAGCATTTT. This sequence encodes CASRPGGYQPQHF.

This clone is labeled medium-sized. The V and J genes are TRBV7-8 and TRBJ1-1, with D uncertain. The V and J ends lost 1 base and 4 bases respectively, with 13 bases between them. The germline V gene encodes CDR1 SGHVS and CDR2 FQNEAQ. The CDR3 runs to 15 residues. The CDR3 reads CASSLVPGRGTEAFF. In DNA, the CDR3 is TGTGCCAGCAGCTTAGTGCCCGGTCGAGGCACTGAAGCTTTCTTT.

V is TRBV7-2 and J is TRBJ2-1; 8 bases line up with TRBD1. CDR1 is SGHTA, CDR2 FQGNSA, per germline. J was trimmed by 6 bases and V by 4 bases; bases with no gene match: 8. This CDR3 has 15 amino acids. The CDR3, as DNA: TGTGCCAGCAGCTCGATTCAGGGGGCATTCAATGAGCAGTTCTTC. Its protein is CASSSIQGAFNEQFF.

The CDR3 DNA follows: TGTGCCAGCAAGGGGGGTCAGGGCTCCTACGAGCAGTACTTC. This encodes CASKGGQGSYEQYF. J is TRBJ2-7 and V is TRBV2; D is perhaps TRBD1 or TRBD2 (6 bases each). V lost 7 bases and J 0 bases, leaving 13 bases between the germline ends. The CDR3 runs to 14 residues. The germline V gene encodes CDR1 SNHLY and CDR2 FYNNEI.

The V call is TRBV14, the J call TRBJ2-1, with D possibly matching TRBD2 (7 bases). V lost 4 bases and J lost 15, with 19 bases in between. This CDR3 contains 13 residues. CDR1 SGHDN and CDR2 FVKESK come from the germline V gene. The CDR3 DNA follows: TGTGCCAGCAGCCGAGGGGGGGGACGCAATGCGTTCTTC. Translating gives CASSRGGGRNAFF.

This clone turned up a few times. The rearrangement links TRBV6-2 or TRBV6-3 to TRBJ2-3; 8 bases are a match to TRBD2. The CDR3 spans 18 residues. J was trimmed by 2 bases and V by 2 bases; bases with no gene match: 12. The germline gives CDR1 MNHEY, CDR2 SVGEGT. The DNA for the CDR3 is TGTGCCAGCAGTTACATCGCAGAGCGGGGGACAACCACAGATACGCAGTATTTT. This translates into CASSYIAERGTTTDTQYF.

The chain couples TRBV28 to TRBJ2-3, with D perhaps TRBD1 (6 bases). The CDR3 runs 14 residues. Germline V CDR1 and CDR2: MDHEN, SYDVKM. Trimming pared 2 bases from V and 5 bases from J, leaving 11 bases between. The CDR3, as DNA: TGTGCCAGCAGTTTAATCGGGACAAAAGATACGCAGTATTTT. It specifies CASSLIGTKDTQYF. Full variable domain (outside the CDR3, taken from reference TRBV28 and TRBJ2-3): DVKVTQSSRYLVKRTGEKVFLECVQDMDHENMFWYRQDPGLGLRLIYFSYDVKMKEKGDIPEGYSVSREKKERFSLILESASTNQTSMYLCASSLIGTKDTQYFGPGTRLTVL.

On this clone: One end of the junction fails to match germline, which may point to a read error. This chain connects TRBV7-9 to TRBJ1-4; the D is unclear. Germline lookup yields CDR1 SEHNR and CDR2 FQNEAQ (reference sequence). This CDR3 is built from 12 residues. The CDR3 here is CASSLEGYRAAF. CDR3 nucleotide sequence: TGTGCCAGCAGCTTAGAGGGTTATAGGGCAGCCTTT.

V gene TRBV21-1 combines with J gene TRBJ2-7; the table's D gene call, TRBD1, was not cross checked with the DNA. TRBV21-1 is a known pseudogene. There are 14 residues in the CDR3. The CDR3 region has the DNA TGTGCCAGCAGACCCCAGACAGAAAGCTACGAGCAGTACGTC. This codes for CASRPQTESYEQYV.

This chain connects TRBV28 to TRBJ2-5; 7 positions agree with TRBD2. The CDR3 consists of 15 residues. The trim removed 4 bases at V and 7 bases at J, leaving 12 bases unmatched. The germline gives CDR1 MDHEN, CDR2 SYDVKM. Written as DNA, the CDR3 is TGTGCCAGCAGTTCCTCCGGGACTACCGTTCGGACCCAGTACTTC. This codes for CASSSSGTTVRTQYF.

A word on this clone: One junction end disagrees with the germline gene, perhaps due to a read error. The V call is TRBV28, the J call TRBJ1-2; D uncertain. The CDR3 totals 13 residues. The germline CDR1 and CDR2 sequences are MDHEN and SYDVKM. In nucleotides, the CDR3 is TGTGCCAGCAGTTTAAAGTTTAACTATGACTACACCTTC. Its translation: CASSLKFNYDYTF.

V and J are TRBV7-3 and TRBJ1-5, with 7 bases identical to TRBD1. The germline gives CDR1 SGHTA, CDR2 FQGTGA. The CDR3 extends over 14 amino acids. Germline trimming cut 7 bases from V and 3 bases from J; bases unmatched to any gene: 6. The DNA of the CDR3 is TGTGCCAGCACCAACACAGGGGTCAATCAGCCCCAGCATTTT. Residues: CASTNTGVNQPQHF.

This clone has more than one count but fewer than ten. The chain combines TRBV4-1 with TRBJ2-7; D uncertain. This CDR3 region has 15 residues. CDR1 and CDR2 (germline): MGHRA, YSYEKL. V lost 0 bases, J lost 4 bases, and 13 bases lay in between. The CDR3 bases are TGCGCCAGCAGCCAAGAGGAGCACACCCAATACGAGCAGTACTTC. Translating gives CASSQEEHTQYEQYF.

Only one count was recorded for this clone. CDR3 sequence reads: CASTSFWDRGNQPQHF. The DNA of the CDR3 is TGTGCCAGTACTTCATTTTGGGACAGGGGTAATCAGCCCCAGCATTTT. The rearrangement uses TRBV19 and TRBJ1-5, with 10 bases that match TRBD1. Germline V gives CDR1 LNHDA, CDR2 SQIVND (reference sequence). V dropped 7 bases and J dropped 4; count of bases not matched to a gene: 10. The CDR3 covers 16 residues.

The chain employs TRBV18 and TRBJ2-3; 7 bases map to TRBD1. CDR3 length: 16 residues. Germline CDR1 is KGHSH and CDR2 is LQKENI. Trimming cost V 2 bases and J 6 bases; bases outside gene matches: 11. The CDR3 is CASSPVTGIPVDTQYF. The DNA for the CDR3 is TGTGCCAGCTCACCAGTGACAGGGATACCTGTGGATACGCAGTATTTT.

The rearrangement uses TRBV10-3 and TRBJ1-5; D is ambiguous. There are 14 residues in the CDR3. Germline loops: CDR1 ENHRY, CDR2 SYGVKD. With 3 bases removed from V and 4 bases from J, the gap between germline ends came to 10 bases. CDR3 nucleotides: TGTGCCATCAGTGATACAGCCAAAAATCAGCCCCAGCATTTT. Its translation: CAISDTAKNQPQHF.

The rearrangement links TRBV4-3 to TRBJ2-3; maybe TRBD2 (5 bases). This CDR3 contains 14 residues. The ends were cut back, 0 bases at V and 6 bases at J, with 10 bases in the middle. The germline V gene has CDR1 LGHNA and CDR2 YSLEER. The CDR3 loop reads CASSQDGGRDTQYF. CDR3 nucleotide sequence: TGCGCCAGCAGCCAAGACGGCGGGCGGGATACGCAGTATTTT.

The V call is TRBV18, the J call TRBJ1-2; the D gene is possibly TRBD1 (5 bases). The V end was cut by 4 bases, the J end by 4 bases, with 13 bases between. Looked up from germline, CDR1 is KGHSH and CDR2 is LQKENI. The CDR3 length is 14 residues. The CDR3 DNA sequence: TGTGCCAGCTCACTAATTCGGGGGTCCTATGGCTACACCTTC. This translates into CASSLIRGSYGYTF.